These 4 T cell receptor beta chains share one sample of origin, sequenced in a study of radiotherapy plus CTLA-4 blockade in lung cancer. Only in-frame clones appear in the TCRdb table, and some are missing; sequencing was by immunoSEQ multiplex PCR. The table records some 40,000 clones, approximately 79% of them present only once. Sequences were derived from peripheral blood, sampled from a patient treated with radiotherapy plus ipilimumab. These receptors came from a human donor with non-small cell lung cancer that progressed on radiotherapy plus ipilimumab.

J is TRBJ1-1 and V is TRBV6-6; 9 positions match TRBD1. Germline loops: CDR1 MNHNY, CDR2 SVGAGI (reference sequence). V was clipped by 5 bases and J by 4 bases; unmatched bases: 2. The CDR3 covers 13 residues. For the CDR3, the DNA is TGTGCCAGCAGTGCGACAGGGGGCACTGAAGCTTTCTTT. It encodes CASSATGGTEAFF.

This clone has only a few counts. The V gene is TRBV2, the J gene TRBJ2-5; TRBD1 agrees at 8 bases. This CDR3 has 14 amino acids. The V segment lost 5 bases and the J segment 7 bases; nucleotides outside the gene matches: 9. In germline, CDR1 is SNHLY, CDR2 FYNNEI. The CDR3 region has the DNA TGTGCCAGCAGTCAAAATACAGGGGGTTGGACCCAGTACTTC. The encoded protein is CASSQNTGGWTQYF.

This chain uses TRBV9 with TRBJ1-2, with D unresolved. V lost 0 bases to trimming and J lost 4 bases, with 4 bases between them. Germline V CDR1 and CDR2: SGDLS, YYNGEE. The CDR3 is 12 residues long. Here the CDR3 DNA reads TGTGCCAGCAGCGTAGGGAGCTATGGCTACACCTTC. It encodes CASSVGSYGYTF.

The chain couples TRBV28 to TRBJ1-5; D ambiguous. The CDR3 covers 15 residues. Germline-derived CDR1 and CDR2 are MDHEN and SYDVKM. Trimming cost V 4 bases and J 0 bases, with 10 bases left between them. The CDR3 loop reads CASSYPRISNQPQHF. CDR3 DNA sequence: TGTGCCAGCAGTTACCCTAGGATTAGCAATCAGCCCCAGCATTTT. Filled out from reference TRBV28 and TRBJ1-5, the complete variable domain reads DVKVTQSSRYLVKRTGEKVFLECVQDMDHENMFWYRQDPGLGLRLIYFSYDVKMKEKGDIPEGYSVSREKKERFSLILESASTNQTSMYLCASSYPRISNQPQHFGDGTRLSIL.